This entry describes one T cell receptor beta chain. The source of the sample is a study of blood T cells in healthy people across ages. With a J-beta primer mix and a sample-barcoded 5' primer, a second PCR ran about 7 to 12 cycles. TCRdb analysed the 5' RACE reads with MiXCR anew, one entry per CDR3 protein. Of 1.6 million or so distinct CDR3 sequences listed, about 31% are singletons. V trimming: 1 base; J trimming: 9 bases; junction bases outside the gene matches: 18. The CDR3 loop spans 18 amino acids. CDR1 and CDR2 (germline): MGHDK, SYGVNS. This chain joins TRBV25-1 and TRBJ2-1; 7 nucleotides line up with TRBD2. The sample consisted of blood. The receptor was derived from a woman between 25 and 40 years old in good health. The CDR3 DNA is TGTGCCAGCAGTGAATTCTCTCGGCGAGCGGGAAAAGGTGGTGAGCAGTTCTTC. Translated, it gives CASSEFSRRAGKGGEQFF. The full variable domain, completed using reference TRBV25-1 and TRBJ2-1, is EADIYQTPRYLVIGTGKKITLECSQTMGHDKMYWYQQDPGMELHLIHYSYGVNSTEKGDLSSESTVSRIRTEHFPLTLESARPSHTSQYLCASSEFSRRAGKGGEQFFGPGTRLTVL.